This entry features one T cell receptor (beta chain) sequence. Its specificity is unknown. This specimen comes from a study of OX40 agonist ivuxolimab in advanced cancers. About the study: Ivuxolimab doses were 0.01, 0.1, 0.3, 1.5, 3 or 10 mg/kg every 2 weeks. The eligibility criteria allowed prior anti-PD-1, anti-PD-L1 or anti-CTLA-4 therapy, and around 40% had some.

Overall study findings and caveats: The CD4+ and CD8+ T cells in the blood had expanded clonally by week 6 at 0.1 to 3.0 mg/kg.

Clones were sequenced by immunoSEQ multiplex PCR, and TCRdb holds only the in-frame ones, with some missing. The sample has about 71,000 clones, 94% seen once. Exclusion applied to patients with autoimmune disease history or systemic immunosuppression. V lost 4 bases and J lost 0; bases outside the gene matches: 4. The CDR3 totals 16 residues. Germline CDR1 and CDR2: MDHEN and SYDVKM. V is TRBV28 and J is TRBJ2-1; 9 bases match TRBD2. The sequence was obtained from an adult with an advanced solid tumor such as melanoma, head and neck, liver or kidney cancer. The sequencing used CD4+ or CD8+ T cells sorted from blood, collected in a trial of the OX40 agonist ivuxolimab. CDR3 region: CASSSRLADSYNEQFF. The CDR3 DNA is TGTGCCAGCAGTTCGAGACTAGCGGACTCCTACAATGAGCAGTTCTTC.